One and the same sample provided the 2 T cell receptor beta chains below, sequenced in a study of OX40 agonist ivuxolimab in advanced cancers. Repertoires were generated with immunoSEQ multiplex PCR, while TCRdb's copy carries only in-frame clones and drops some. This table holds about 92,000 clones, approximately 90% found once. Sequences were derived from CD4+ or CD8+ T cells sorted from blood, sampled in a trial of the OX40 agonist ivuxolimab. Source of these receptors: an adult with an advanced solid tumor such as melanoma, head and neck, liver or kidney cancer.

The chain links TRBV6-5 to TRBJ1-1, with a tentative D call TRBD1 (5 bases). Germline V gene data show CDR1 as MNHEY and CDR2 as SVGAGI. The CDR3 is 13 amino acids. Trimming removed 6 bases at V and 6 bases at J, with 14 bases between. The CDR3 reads CASRGPKIPEAFF. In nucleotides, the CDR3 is TGTGCCAGCAGGGGACCAAAGATCCCTGAAGCTTTCTTT.

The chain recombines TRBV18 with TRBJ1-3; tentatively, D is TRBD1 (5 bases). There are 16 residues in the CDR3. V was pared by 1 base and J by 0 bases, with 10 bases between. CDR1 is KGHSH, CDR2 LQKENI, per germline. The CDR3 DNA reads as TGTGCCAGCTCACCACTGGACACTTTCTCTGGAAACACCATATATTTT. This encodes CASSPLDTFSGNTIYF.